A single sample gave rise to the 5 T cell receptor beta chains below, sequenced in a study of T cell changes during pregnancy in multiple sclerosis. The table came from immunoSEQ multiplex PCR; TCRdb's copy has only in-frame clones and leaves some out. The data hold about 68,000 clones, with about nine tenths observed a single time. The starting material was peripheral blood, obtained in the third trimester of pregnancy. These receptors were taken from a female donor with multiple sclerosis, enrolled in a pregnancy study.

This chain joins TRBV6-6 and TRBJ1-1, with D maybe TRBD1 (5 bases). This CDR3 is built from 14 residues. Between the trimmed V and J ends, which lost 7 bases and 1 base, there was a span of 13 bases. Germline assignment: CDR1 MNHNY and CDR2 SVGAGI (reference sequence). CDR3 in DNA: TGTGCCAGCAAGGCCGCAGGGTCGAACACTGAAGCTTTCTTT. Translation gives CASKAAGSNTEAFF.

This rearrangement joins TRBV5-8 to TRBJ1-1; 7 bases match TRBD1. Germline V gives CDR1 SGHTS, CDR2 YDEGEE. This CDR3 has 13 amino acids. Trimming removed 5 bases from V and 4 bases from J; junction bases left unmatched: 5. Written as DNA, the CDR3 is TGTGCCAGCAGTCCGACAGGGCTCACTGAAGCTTTCTTT. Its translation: CASSPTGLTEAFF.

The CDR3 nucleotides are TGTGCCAGCAGCTCAGCGGGGGGACGCTTCTCCTACGAGCAGTACTTC. Its protein is CASSSAGGRFSYEQYF. The chain employs TRBV13 and TRBJ2-7; 9 positions agree with TRBD2. Germline V gene sequence: CDR1 PRHDT, CDR2 FYEKMQ (reference sequence). The CDR3 loop spans 16 amino acids. V was clipped by 4 bases and J by 0 bases; unmatched bases: 7.

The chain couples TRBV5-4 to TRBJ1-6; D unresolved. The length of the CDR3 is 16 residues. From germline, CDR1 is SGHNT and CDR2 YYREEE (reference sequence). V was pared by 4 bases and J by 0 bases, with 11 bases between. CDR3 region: CASSPNPSSYNSPLHF. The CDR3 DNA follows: TGTGCCAGCAGCCCGAACCCGAGCTCCTATAATTCACCCCTCCACTTT.

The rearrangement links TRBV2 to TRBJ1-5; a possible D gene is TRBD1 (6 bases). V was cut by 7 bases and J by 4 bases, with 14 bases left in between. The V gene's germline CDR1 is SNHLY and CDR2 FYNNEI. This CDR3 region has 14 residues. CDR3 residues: CASNLWGPNQPQHF. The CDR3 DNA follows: TGTGCCAGCAATCTTTGGGGGCCAAATCAGCCCCAGCATTTT.